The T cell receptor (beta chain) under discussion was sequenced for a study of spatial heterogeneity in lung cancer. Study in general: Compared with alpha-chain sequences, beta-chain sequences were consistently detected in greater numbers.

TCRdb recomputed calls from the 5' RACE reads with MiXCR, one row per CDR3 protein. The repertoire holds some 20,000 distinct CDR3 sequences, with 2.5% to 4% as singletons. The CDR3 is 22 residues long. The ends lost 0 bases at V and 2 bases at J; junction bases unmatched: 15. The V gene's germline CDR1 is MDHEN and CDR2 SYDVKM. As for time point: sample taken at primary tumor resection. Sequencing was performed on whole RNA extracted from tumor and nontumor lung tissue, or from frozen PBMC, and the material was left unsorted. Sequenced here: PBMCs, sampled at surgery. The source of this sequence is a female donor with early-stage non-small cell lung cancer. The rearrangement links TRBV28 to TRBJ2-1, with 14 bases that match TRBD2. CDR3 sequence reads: CASSLWSGLAGAQGSPYNEQFF. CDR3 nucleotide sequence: TGTGCCAGCAGTTTATGGTCGGGACTAGCGGGAGCACAAGGGAGCCCCTACAATGAGCAGTTCTTC.